This is a list of T cell receptor beta chains from one sample in a study of T cells in Graves' hyperthyroidism and ophthalmopathy. One entry per CDR3 protein results from TCRdb running MiXCR on the multiplex PCR reads. The profile shows approximately 600,000 distinct CDR3 sequences, around 20% of them singletons. What was sequenced was blood. All receptors derive from a young man with Graves' ophthalmopathy. The CDR3 runs from the conserved cysteine through the conserved F or W. The order of the fields is D gene, V gene, clone size, J gene, CDR3 DNA, CDR3 protein. A D gene is named only where the DNA matches it firmly. Expanded clones are given a class, and other clones once, few, many or no size at all.

D gene: .
V gene: TRBV24-1
clone size: few
J gene: TRBJ2-5
CDR3 DNA: TGTGCCACCAGTGATCCTAGCAGTCAAGAGACCCAGTACTTC
CDR3 protein: CATSDPSSQETQYF

D gene: TRBD1
V gene: TRBV28
clone size: many
J gene: TRBJ2-7
CDR3 DNA: TGTGCCAGCAGTAGGGACAGGTTGGCTTCCTACGAGCAGTACTTC
CDR3 protein: CASSRDRLASYEQYF

D gene: TRBD2
V gene: TRBV30
clone size: .
J gene: TRBJ2-3
CDR3 DNA: TGTGCCTGGAGTGTACGGCGGACTAGCGGGTTGGGAGATACGCAGTATTTT
CDR3 protein: CAWSVRRTSGLGDTQYF

D gene: TRBD1
V gene: TRBV2
clone size: many
J gene: TRBJ2-2
CDR3 DNA: TGTGCCAGCAGGGAGACAGGGGGCGTCACCGGGGAGCTGTTTTTT
CDR3 protein: CASRETGGVTGELFF

D gene: .
V gene: TRBV18
clone size: many
J gene: TRBJ2-5
CDR3 DNA: TGTGCCAGCTCCCCCGGTAAGGGAAAACAAGAGACCCAGTACTTC
CDR3 protein: CASSPGKGKQETQYF

D gene: .
V gene: TRBV20-1
clone size: few
J gene: TRBJ2-3
CDR3 DNA: TGCAGTGCTAGAGTTCCATTTAGGATAGCAGATACGCAGTATTTT
CDR3 protein: CSARVPFRIADTQYF

D gene: TRBD1
V gene: TRBV28
clone size: .
J gene: TRBJ1-5
CDR3 DNA: TGTGCCAGCAGTCGCTCACACCGGGACAGGGGGCGTCAGCCCCAGCATTTT
CDR3 protein: CASSRSHRDRGRQPQHF

D gene: .
V gene: TRBV12-3/TRBV12-4
clone size: .
J gene: TRBJ2-3
CDR3 DNA: TGTGCCAGCAGCTCAGGGCCTGACACAGATACGCAGTATTTT
CDR3 protein: CASSSGPDTDTQYF

D gene: TRBD2
V gene: TRBV2
clone size: many
J gene: TRBJ2-1
CDR3 DNA: TGTGCCAGCATAGAGGGGACTAGCGGGATGGTTGTTGAGCAGTTCTTC
CDR3 protein: CASIEGTSGMVVEQFF

D gene: TRBD1
V gene: TRBV7-9
clone size: .
J gene: TRBJ1-1
CDR3 DNA: TGTGCCAGCAGCCCCGTGCAGGGGGCAGGAACTGAAGCTTTCTTT
CDR3 protein: CASSPVQGAGTEAFF

D gene: .
V gene: TRBV2
clone size: .
J gene: TRBJ1-2
CDR3 DNA: TGTGCCTCCCAGAAAGGCTCCTATGGCTACACCTTC
CDR3 protein: CASQKGSYGYTF

D gene: .
V gene: TRBV28
clone size: few
J gene: TRBJ1-1
CDR3 DNA: TGTGCCAGCAGTTTAAGGGGGGCGCTTAACACTGAAGCTTTCTTT
CDR3 protein: CASSLRGALNTEAFF

D gene: .
V gene: TRBV20-1
clone size: few
J gene: TRBJ2-1
CDR3 DNA: TGCAGTGCTAGAGAAATGAGAGGAGGCGAGCAGTTCTTC
CDR3 protein: CSAREMRGGEQFF

D gene: TRBD2
V gene: TRBV20-1
clone size: few
J gene: TRBJ2-7
CDR3 DNA: TGCAGTGCCCGCGGGACTAGCGCCTACGAGCAGTACTTC
CDR3 protein: CSARGTSAYEQYF

D gene: TRBD2
V gene: TRBV11-2
clone size: few
J gene: TRBJ2-7
CDR3 DNA: TGTGCCAGCAGCCTAAACGGGTATCCAGGTCTAGCGGGAGAAACCTACGAGCAGTACTTC
CDR3 protein: CASSLNGYPGLAGETYEQYF

D gene: .
V gene: TRBV2
clone size: few
J gene: TRBJ2-3
CDR3 DNA: TGTGCCAGCAGTGAACAGGGTTCCACAGGTACGCAGTATTTT
CDR3 protein: CASSEQGSTGTQYF